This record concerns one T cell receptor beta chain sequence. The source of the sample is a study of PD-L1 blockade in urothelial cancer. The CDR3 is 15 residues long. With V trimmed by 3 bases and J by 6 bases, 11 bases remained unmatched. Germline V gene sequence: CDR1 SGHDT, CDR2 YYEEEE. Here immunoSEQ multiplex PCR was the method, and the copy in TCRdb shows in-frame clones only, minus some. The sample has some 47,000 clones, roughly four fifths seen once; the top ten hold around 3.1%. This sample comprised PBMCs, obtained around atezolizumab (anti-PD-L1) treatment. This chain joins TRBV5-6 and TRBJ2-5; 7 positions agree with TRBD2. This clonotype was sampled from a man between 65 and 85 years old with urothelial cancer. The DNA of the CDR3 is TGTGCCAGCAGCTACGACATAGAGGGAGGGAAGACCCAGTACTTC. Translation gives CASSYDIEGGKTQYF. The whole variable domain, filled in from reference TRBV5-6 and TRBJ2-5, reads DAGVTQSPTHLIKTRGQQVTLRCSPKSGHDTVSWYQQALGQGPQFIFQYYEEEERQRGNFPDRFSGHQFPNYSSELNVNALLLGDSALYLCASSYDIEGGKTQYFGPGTRLLVL.